Listed below are T cell receptor beta chains from one sample, sequenced in a study of molecular identifiers for immune sequencing clone quantification. TCRdb redid the calling of the PCR reads with MiXCR, one entry per CDR3 protein. The sample includes 400,000 to 600,000 distinct CDR3 sequences, about 21% of them seen just once. The sample consisted of naive CD8+ T cells from blood, with Jurkat cell RNA spiked in. These receptors were obtained from a human donor in good health. Some libraries in this study had Jurkat cell RNA spiked in. The CDR3 runs from the conserved cysteine through the conserved F or W. A D gene is named only where the DNA matches it firmly. Only part of the rows carry a size: once, few, many, or a class if the clone is expanded.

j_call: TRBJ2-1; clone_size: .; v_call: TRBV20-1; d_call: .; cdr3_nt: TGCAGTGCTAAGGACGAGTGGGACAATGAGCAGTTCTTC; cdr3_aa: CSAKDEWDNEQFF
j_call: TRBJ2-7; clone_size: many; v_call: TRBV5-6; d_call: .; cdr3_nt: TGTGCCAGCACCCGAGGAGACGTGGGATCCGAGCAGTACTTC; cdr3_aa: CASTRGDVGSEQYF
j_call: TRBJ1-2; clone_size: .; v_call: TRBV18; d_call: .; cdr3_nt: TGTGCCAGCTCACTCGCGGGGGGCGCGGACTATGGCTACACCTTC; cdr3_aa: CASSLAGGADYGYTF
j_call: TRBJ2-1; clone_size: .; v_call: TRBV12-3/TRBV12-4; d_call: .; cdr3_nt: TGTGCCAGCAGTTGGAAGAACGGTGAGCAGTTCTTC; cdr3_aa: CASSWKNGEQFF
j_call: TRBJ1-5; clone_size: .; v_call: TRBV27; d_call: .; cdr3_nt: TGTGCCAGGGGTACAGAAGGGGCGTGGCCCCAGCATTTT; cdr3_aa: CARGTEGAWPQHF
j_call: TRBJ2-7; clone_size: .; v_call: TRBV9; d_call: .; cdr3_nt: TGTGCCAGCAGCGTAGCTTCCACAGGGAACGAGCAGTACTTC; cdr3_aa: CASSVASTGNEQYF
j_call: TRBJ2-3; clone_size: many; v_call: TRBV30; d_call: TRBD2; cdr3_nt: TGTGCCTGGAGTCCGGGACTAGCGGGGAGCACAGATACGCAGTATTTT; cdr3_aa: CAWSPGLAGSTDTQYF
j_call: TRBJ2-7; clone_size: many; v_call: TRBV10-2; d_call: .; cdr3_nt: TGCGCCAGCAGTGCCGTGACAGGACCCCCCGAGCAGTACTTC; cdr3_aa: CASSAVTGPPEQYF
j_call: TRBJ1-1; clone_size: .; v_call: TRBV18; d_call: .; cdr3_nt: TGTGCCAGCTCACTTCAGGGAGACGCACTTGAAGCTTTCTTT; cdr3_aa: CASSLQGDALEAFF
j_call: TRBJ2-5; clone_size: .; v_call: TRBV4-3; d_call: .; cdr3_nt: TGCGCCAGCTCCCCCGGGAGCGGACCACAAGAGACCCAGTACTTC; cdr3_aa: CASSPGSGPQETQYF